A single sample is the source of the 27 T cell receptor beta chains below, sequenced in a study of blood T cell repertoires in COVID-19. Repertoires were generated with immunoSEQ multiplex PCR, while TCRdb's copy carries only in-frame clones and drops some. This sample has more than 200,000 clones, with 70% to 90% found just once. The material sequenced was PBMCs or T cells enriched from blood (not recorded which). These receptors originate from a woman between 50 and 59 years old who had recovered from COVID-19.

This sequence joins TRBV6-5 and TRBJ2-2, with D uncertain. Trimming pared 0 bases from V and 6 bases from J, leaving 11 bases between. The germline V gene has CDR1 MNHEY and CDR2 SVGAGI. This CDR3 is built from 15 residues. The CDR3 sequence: CASSYSADGAGELFF. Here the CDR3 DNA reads TGTGCCAGCAGTTACTCGGCAGACGGAGCCGGGGAGCTGTTTTTT.

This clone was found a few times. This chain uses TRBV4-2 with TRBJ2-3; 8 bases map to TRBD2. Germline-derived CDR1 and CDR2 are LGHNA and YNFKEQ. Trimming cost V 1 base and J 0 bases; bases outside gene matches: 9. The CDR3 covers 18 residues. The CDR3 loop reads CASSQALLAVVSTDTQYF. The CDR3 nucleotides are TGTGCCAGCAGCCAAGCACTACTAGCGGTTGTTAGCACAGATACGCAGTATTTT.

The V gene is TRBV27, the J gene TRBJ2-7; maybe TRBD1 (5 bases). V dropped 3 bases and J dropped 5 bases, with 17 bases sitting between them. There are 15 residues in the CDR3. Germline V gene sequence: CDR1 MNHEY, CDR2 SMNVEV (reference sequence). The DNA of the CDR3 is TGTGCCAGCAGTTTCAGCAGGGATTTTTACAACGAGCAGTACTTC. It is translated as CASSFSRDFYNEQYF.

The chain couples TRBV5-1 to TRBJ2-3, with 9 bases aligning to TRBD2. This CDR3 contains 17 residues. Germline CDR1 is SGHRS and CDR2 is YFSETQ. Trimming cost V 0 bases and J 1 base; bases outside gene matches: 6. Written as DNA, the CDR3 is TGCGCCAGCAGCTTGGATCGGGCGGGAGGGCGCACAGATACGCAGTATTTT. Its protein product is CASSLDRAGGRTDTQYF.

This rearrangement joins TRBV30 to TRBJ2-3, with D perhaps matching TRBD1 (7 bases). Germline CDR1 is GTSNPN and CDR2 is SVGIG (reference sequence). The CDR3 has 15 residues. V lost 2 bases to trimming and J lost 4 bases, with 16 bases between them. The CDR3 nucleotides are TGTGCCTGGAGTCTCGGAGGGGGCGCAGCAGATACGCAGTATTTT. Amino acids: CAWSLGGGAADTQYF. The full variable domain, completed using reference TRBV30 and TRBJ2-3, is SQTIHQWPATLVQPVGSPLSLECTVEGTSNPNLYWYRQAAGRGLQLLFYSVGIGQISSEVPQNLSASRPQDRQFILSSKKLLLSDSGFYLCAWSLGGGAADTQYFGPGTRLTVL.

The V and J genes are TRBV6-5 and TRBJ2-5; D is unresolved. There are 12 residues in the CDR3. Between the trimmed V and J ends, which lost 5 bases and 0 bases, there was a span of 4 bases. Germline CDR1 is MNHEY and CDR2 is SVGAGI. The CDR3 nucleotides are TGTGCCAGCAGTACGGACCAAGAGACCCAGTACTTC. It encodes CASSTDQETQYF.

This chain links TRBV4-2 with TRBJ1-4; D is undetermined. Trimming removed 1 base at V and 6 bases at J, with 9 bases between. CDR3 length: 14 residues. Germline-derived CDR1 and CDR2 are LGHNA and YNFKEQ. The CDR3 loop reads CASSQGNSDEKLFF. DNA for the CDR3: TGTGCCAGCAGCCAAGGGAACAGTGATGAAAAACTGTTTTTT.

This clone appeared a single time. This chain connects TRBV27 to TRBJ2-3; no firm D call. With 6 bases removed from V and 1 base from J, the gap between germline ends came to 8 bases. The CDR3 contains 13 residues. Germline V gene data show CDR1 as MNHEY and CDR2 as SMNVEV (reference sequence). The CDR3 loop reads CASRDQGTDTQYF. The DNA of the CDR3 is TGTGCCAGCAGAGACCAGGGCACAGATACGCAGTATTTT.

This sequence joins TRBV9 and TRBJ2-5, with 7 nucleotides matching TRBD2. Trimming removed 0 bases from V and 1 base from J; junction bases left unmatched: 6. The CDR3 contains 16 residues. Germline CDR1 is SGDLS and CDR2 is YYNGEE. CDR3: CASSVGLAGPQETQYF. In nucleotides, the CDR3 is TGTGCCAGCAGCGTAGGTTTAGCGGGTCCCCAAGAGACCCAGTACTTC. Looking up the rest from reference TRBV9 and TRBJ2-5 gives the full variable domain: DSGVTQTPKHLITATGQRVTLRCSPRSGDLSVYWYQQSLDQGLQFLIQYYNGEERAKGNILERFSAQQFPDLHSELNLSSLELGDSALYFCASSVGLAGPQETQYFGPGTRLLVL.

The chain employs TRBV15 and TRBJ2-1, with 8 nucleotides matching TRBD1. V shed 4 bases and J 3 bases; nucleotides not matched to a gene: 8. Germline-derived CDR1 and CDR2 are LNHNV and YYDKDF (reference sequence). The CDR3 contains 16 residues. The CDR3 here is CATSIKGQAVYNEQFF. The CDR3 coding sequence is TGTGCCACCAGCATAAAGGGACAGGCAGTCTACAATGAGCAGTTCTTC.

This CDR3 reads CASSPLEGLYNEQFF. In DNA form, the CDR3 reads TGTGCCAGCTCACCACTGGAGGGATTGTACAATGAGCAGTTCTTC. The chain employs TRBV18 and TRBJ2-1; D may be TRBD2 (6 bases). The CDR3 extends over 15 amino acids. V gave up 1 base and J gave up 4 bases, with 11 bases separating them. CDR1 is KGHSH and CDR2 is LQKENI in the germline V gene.

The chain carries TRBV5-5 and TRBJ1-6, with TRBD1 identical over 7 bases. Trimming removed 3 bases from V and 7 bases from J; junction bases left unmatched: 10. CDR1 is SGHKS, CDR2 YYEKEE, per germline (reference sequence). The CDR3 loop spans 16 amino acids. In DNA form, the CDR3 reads TGTGCCAGCAGCTCCTATAACAGGGGAAGGAATTCACCCCTCCACTTT. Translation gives CASSSYNRGRNSPLHF.

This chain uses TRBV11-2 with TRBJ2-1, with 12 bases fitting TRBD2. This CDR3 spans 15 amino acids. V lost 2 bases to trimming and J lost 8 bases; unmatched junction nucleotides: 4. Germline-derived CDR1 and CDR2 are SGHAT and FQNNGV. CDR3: CASSLPTSGSYEQFF. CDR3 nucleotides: TGTGCCAGCAGCTTACCGACTAGCGGGAGTTATGAGCAGTTCTTC.

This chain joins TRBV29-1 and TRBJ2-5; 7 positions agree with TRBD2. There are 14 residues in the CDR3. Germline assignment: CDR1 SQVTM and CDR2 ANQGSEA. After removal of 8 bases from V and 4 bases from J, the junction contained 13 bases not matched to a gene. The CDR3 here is CSSTGGMGGETQYF. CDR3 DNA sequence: TGCAGCTCAACCGGGGGGATGGGGGGAGAGACCCAGTACTTC.

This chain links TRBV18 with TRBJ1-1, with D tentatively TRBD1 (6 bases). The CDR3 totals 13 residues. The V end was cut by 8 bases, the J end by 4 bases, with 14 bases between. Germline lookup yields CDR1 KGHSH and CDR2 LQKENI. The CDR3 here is CASTTGRGTEAFF. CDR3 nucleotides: TGTGCCAGCACGACAGGTCGGGGCACTGAAGCTTTCTTT.

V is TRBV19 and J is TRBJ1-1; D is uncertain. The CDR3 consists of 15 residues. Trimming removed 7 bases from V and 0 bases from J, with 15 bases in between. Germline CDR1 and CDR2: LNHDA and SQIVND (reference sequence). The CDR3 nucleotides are TGTGCCAGTAATAGCGGGCTCCGCGTGAACACTGAAGCTTTCTTT. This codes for CASNSGLRVNTEAFF.

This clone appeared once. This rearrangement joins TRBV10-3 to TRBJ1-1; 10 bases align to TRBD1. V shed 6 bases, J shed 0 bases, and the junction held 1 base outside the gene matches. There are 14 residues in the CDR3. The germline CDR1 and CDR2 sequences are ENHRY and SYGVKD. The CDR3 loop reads CAIRDRGMNTEAFF. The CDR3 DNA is TGTGCCATCAGGGACAGGGGGATGAACACTGAAGCTTTCTTT.

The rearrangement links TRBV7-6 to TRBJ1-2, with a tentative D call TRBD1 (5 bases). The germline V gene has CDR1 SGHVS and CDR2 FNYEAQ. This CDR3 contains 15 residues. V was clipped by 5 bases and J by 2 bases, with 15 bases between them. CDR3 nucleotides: TGTGCCAGCAGCCCTGGGGTTGGGGGGAACTATGGCTACACCTTC. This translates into CASSPGVGGNYGYTF.

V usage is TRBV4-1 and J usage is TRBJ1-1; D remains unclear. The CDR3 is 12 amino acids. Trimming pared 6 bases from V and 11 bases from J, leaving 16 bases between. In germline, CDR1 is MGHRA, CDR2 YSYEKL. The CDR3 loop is CASRSMERRAFF. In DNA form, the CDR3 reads TGCGCCAGCAGATCGATGGAGCGGCGGGCTTTCTTT.

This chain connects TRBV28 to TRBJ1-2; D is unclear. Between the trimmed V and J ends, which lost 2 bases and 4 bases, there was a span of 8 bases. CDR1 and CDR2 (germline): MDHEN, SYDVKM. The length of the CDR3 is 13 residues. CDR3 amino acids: CASSLEGFYGYTF. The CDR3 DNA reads TGTGCCAGCAGTTTAGAGGGCTTCTATGGCTACACCTTC.

CDR3: CASSQDLSRGPSYEQYF. The CDR3, as DNA: TGTGCCAGCAGCCAAGATCTTTCGAGAGGGCCCTCATACGAGCAGTACTTC. This chain links TRBV3-1 (or the pseudogene TRBV3-2) with TRBJ2-7; tentative D call: TRBD2 (5 bases). V lost 0 bases to trimming and J lost 4 bases, with 19 bases between them. The CDR3 consists of 17 residues. Germline V lookup: CDR1 LGHDT, CDR2 YNNKEL (reference sequence).

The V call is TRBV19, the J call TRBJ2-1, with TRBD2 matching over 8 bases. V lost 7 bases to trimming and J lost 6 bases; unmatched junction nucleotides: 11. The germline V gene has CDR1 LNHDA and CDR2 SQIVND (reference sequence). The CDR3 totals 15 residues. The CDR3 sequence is CASKDGGASINEQFF. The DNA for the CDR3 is TGTGCCAGTAAGGACGGGGGGGCCTCCATCAATGAGCAGTTCTTC.

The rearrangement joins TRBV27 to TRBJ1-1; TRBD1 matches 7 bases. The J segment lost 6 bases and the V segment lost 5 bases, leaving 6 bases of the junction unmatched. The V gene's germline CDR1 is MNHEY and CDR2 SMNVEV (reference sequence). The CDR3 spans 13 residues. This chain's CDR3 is CASSPLGQSEAFF. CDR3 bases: TGTGCCAGCAGTCCCCTGGGACAGTCTGAAGCTTTCTTT.

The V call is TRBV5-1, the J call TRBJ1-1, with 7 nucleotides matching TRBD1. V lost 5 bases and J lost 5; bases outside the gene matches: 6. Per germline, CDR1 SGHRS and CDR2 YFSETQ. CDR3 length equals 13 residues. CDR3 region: CASSVAGGTEAFF. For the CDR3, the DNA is TGCGCCAGCAGTGTCGCAGGGGGTACTGAAGCTTTCTTT.

This chain's CDR3 is CASSFDQPRDTQYF. The CDR3 bases are TGCGCCAGCAGCTTTGACCAGCCTAGGGATACGCAGTATTTT. The chain couples TRBV5-1 to TRBJ2-3; D gene unclear. Germline CDR1 reads SGHRS; CDR2 reads YFSETQ. Trimming pared 2 bases from V and 6 bases from J, leaving 13 bases between. This CDR3 region has 14 residues.

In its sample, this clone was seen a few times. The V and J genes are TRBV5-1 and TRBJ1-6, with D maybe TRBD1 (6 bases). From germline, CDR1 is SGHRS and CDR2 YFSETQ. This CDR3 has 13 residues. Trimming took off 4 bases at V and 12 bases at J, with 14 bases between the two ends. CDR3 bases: TGCGCCAGCAGCATAACAGGGTATCAACCCCTCCACTTT. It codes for CASSITGYQPLHF. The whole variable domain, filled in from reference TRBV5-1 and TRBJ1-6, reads KAGVTQTPRYLIKTRGQQVTLSCSPISGHRSVSWYQQTPGQGLQFLFEYFSETQRNKGNFPGRFSGRQFSNSRSEMNVSTLELGDSALYLCASSITGYQPLHFGNGTRLTVT.

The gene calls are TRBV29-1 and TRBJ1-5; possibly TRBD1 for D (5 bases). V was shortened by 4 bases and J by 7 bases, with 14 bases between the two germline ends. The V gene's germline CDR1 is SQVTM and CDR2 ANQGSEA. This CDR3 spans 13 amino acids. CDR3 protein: CSVVGVEGQPQHF. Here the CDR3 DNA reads TGCAGCGTTGTAGGGGTGGAAGGCCAGCCCCAGCATTTT.